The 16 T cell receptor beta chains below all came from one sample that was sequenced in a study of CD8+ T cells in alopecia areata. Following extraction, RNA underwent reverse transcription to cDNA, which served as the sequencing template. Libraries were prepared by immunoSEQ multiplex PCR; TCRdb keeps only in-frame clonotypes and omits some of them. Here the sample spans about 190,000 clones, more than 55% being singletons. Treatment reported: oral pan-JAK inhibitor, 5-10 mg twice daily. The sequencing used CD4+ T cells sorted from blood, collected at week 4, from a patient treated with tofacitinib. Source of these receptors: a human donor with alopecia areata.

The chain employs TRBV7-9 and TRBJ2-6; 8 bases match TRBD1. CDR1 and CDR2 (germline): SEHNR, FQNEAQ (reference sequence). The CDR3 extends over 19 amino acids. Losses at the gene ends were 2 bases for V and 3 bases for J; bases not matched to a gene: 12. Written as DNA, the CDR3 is TGTGCCAGCAGCTTATCGATCCAGGGGGCGCTTGGTGGGGCCAACGTCCTGACTTTC. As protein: CASSLSIQGALGGANVLTF.

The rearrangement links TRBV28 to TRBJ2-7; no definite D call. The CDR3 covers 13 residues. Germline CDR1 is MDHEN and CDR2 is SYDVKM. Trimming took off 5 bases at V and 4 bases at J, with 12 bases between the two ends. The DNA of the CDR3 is TGTGCCAGCAGTGCCATTCAACGGTACGAGCAGTACTTC. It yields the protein CASSAIQRYEQYF.

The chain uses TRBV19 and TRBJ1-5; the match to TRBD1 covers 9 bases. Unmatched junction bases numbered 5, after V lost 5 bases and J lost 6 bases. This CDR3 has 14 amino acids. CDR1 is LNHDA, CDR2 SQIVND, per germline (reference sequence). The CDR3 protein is CASSPGQGGQPQHF. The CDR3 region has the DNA TGTGCCAGTAGTCCGGGACAGGGTGGTCAGCCCCAGCATTTT.

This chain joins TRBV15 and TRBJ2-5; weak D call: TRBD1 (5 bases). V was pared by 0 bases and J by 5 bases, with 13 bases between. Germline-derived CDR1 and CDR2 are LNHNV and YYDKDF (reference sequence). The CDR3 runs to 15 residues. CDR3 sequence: CATSREDRNTETQYF. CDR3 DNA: TGTGCCACCAGCAGAGAAGACAGAAACACGGAGACCCAGTACTTC.

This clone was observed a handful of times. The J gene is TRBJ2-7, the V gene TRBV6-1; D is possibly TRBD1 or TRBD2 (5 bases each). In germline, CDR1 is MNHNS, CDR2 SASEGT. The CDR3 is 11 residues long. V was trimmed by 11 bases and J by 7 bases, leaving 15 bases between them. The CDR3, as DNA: TGTGCCGGGGGACGGGCCGTGGAGCAGTACTTC. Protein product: CAGGRAVEQYF.

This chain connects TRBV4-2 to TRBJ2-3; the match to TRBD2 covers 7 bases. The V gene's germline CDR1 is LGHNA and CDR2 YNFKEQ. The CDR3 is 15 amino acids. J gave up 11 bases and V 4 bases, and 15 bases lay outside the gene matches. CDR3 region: CASSLAEGQREGQYF. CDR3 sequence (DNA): TGTGCCAGCAGCCTAGCGGAGGGGCAGAGGGAGGGGCAGTATTTT.

CDR3 nucleotides: TGTGCCCCTGGCTCTAGCGAGGAGACCCAGTACTTC. It specifies CAPGSSEETQYF. J is TRBJ2-5 and V is TRBV7-9, with D possibly being TRBD2 (6 bases). V lost 11 bases to trimming and J lost 5 bases, with 15 bases between them. This CDR3 has 12 residues. Looked up from germline, CDR1 is SEHNR and CDR2 is FQNEAQ (reference sequence).

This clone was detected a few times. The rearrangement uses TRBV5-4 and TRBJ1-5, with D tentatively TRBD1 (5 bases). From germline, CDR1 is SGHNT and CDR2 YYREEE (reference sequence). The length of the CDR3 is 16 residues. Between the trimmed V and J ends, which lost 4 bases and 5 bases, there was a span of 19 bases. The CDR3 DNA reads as TGTGCCAGCAGCCGCGACGGTGGGGGAAGGGATCAGCCCCAGCATTTT. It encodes CASSRDGGGRDQPQHF.

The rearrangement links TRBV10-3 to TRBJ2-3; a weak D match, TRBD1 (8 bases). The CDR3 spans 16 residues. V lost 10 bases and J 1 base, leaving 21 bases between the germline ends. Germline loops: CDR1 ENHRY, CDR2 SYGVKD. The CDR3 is CATQERQGRGTDTQYF. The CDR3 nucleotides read TGTGCCACCCAAGAACGACAGGGGAGGGGCACAGATACGCAGTATTTT.

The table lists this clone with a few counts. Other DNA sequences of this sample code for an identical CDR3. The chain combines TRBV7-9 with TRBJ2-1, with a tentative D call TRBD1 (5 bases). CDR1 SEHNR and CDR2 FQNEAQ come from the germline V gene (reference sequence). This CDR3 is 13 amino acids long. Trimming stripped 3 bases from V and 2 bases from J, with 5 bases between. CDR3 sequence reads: CASSLDTYNEQFF. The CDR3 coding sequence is TGTGCCAGCAGCTTGGACACCTACAATGAGCAGTTCTTC.

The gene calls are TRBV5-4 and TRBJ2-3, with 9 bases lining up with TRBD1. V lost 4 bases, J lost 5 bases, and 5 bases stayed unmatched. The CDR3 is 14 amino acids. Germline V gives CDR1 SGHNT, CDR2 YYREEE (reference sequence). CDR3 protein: CASSADRGRDTQYF. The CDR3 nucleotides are TGTGCCAGCAGCGCAGACAGGGGGAGAGATACGCAGTATTTT.

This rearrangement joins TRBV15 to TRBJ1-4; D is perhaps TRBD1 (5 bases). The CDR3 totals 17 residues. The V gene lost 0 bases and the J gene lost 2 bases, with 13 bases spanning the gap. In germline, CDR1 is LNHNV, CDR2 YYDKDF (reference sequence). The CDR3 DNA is TGTGCCACCAGCAGAGATTCCTCGGGACCGACTAATGAAAAACTGTTTTTT. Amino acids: CATSRDSSGPTNEKLFF.

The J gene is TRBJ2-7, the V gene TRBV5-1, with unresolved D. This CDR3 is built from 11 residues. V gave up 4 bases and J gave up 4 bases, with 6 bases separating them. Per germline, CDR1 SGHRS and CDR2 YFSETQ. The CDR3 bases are TGCGCCAGCAGCATAGAATACGAGCAGTACTTC. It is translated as CASSIEYEQYF.

CDR3 DNA: TGTGCTAGTGGTTTGGGGACAGGGGTTTCCACCGGGGAGCTGTTTTTT. Encoded protein: CASGLGTGVSTGELFF. The chain carries TRBV12-5 and TRBJ2-2, with 9 bases matching TRBD1. Germline CDR1 LGHNT, CDR2 FRNRAP. V was pared by 1 base and J by 4 bases, with 4 bases of the junction left unmatched. This CDR3 has 16 amino acids.

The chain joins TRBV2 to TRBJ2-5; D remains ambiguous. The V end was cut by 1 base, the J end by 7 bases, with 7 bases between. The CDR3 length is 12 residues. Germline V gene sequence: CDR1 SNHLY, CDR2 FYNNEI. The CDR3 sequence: CASSEGPGTQYF. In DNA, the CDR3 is TGTGCCAGCAGTGAAGGGCCCGGGACCCAGTACTTC.

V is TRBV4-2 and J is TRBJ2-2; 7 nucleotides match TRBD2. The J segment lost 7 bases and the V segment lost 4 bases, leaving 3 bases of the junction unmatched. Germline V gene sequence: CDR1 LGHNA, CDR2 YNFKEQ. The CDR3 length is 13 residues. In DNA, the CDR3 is TGTGCCAGCAGCCGGGGACTAAGCGGGGAGCTGTTTTTT. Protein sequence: CASSRGLSGELFF.